This passage covers 2 T cell receptor beta chains from one sample sequenced in a study of vaccination and CD4 T cells after COVID-19. The antigens for these receptors are not known. With the Oncomine TCR Beta short-read assay, DNA from cultured CD4+ T cells was sequenced. TCRdb re-analysed the PCR reads in MiXCR, keeping a single row per CDR3 protein. This table has 16,000 or so distinct CDR3 sequences, 52% appearing once. Treatment of the sample: roughly 10-day PBMC culture with coronavirus spike peptide pools or control peptides (ViraFEST assay). Sequencing was performed on CD4+ T cells from blood, cultured in vitro, taken before SARS-CoV-2 vaccination. The receptors were gathered from a human donor who had recovered from COVID-19.

The chain combines TRBV7-9 with TRBJ1-5; no reliable D call. V shed 1 base and J shed 7 bases, with 8 bases lying between them. The CDR3 consists of 13 residues. The germline V gene encodes CDR1 SEHNR and CDR2 FQNEAQ (reference sequence). CDR3 sequence reads: CASSLERDQPQHF. DNA of the CDR3: TGTGCCAGCAGCTTAGAACGCGACCAGCCCCAGCATTTT. Complete variable domain (other parts from reference TRBV7-9 and TRBJ1-5): DTGVSQNPRHKITKRGQNVTFRCDPISEHNRLYWYRQTLGQGPEFLTYFQNEAQLEKSRLLSDRFSAERPKGSFSTLEIQRTEQGDSAMYLCASSLERDQPQHFGDGTRLSIL.

CDR3 protein: CASSFQGSYEQYF. In DNA form, the CDR3 reads TGCGCCAGCAGCTTCCAGGGCTCCTACGAGCAGTACTTC. The J gene is TRBJ2-7, the V gene TRBV5-1; D perhaps matches TRBD1 (5 bases). The CDR3 runs to 13 residues. CDR1 and CDR2 (germline): SGHRS, YFSETQ. Trimming removed 2 bases from V and 0 bases from J, with 6 bases in between.